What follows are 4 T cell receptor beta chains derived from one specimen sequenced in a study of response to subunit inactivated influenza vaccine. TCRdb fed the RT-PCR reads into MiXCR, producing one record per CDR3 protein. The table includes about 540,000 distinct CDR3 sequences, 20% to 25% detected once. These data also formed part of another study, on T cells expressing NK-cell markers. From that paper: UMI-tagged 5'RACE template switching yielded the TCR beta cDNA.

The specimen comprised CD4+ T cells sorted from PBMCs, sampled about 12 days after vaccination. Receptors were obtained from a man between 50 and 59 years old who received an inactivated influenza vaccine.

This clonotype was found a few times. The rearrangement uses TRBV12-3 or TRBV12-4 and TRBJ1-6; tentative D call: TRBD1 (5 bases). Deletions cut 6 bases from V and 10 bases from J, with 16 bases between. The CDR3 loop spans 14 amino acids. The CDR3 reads CASSSGSAASPLHF. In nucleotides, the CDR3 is TGTGCCAGCAGCTCAGGGTCGGCCGCGTCACCCCTCCACTTT.

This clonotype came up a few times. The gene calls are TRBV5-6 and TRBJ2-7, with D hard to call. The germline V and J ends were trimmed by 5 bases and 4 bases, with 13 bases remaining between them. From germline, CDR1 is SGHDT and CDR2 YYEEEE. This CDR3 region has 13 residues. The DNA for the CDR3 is TGTGCCAGCAGTCGATCGGGCCGGTACGAGCAGTACTTC. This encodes CASSRSGRYEQYF.

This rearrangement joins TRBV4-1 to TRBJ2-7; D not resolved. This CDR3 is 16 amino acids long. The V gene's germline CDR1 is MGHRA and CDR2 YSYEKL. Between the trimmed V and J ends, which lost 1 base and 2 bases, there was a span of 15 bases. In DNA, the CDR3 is TGCGCCAGCAGCCAAGTCCCCGGTGTCGCCGCCTACGAGCAGTACTTC. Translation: CASSQVPGVAAYEQYF.

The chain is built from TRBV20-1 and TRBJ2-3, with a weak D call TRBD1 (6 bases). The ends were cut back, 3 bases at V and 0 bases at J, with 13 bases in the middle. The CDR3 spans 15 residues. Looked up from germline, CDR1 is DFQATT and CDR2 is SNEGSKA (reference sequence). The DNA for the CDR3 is TGCAGTGCTAGGATATCCACAGGGAGCACAGATACGCAGTATTTT. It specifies CSARISTGSTDTQYF.